This T cell receptor beta chain was documented in a study of cytomegalovirus exposure and HLA in healthy donors. Study-wide points: The productive fraction for most TCR beta V segments was about 87% or about 30% in an earlier analysis. One cluster of highly shared sequence variants probably arose as a sequencing artifact.

The PCR had 60 Vbeta and 13 Jbeta primers. The protocol was immunoSEQ multiplex PCR, while the TCRdb copy is restricted to in-frame clones and leaves out a portion. Among a few hundred thousand clones, about 66% were seen once, and the ten largest hold roughly 2.4%. This clone was seen a single time. Antigen: not known. The CDR3 has 16 residues. After removal of 1 base from V and 1 base from J, the junction contained 4 bases not matched to a gene. Looked up from germline, CDR1 is MDHEN and CDR2 is SYDVKM. Sequenced sample: PBMCs. J is TRBJ1-5 and V is TRBV28; 7 positions match TRBD1. This TCR was recovered from a female donor in good health and CMV-seronegative. CDR3 in amino acids: CASSLYRGKSNQPQHF. The CDR3 DNA reads TGTGCCAGCAGTTTATACAGGGGAAAGAGCAATCAGCCCCAGCATTTT.